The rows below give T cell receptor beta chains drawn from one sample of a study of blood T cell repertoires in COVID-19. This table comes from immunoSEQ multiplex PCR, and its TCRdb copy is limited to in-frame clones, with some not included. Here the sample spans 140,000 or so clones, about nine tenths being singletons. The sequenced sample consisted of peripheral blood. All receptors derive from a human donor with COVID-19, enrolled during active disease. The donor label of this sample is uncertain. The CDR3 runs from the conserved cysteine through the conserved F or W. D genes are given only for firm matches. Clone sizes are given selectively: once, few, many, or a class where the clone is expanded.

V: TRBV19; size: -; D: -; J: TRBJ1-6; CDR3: CASSLLNSPLHF
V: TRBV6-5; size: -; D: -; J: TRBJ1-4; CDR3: CASSWGEYINEKLFF
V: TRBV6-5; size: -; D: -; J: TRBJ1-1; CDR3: CDLAGNEAMNTEAFF
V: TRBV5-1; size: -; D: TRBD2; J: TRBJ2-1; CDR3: CASSLEGLRAYNEQFF
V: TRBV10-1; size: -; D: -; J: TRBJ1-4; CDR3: CASRVSRRQTNEKLFF
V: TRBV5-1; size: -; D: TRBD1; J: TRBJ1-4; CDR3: CASSGQGANEKLFF
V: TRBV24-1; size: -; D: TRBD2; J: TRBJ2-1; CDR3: CATSAGGLLNNEQFF
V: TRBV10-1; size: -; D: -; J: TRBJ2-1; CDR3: CASSDFAAGKDEQFF
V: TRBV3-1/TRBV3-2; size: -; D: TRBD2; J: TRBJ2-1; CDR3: CASSRSLAGADNEQFF
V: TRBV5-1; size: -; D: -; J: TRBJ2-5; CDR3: CASSVIAVKETQYF
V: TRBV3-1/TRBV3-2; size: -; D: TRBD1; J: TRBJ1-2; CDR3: CASSPGLGQGGGGYTF
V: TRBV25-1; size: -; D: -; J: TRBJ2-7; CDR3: CASSNLYEQYF
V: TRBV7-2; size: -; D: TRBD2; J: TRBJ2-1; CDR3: CASSLVAGGYNEQFF
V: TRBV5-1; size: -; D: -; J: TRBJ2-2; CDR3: CASSTGAGTGELFF
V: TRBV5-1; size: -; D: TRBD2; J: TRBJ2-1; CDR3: CASSLYVRTSGSLEQFF
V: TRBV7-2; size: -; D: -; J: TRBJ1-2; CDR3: CASSKQGFYGYTF
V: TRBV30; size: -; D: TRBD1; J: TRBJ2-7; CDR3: CAWSGTGTYEQYF
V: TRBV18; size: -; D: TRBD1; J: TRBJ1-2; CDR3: CASSPRTGGTYGYTF
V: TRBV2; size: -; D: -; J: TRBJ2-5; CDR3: CASSSGLQETQYF
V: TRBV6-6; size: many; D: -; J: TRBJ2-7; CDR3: CASSYSWRTSYEQYF
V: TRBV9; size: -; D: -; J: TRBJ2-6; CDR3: CASSAGVGANVLTF
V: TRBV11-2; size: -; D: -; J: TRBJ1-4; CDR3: CASSLQATNEKLFF
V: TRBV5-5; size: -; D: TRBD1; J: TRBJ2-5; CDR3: CASSFSLDRGETQYF
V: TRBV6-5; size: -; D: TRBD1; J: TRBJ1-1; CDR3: CASRSNRARGAFF
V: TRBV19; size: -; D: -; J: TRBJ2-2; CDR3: CASSIARATGELFF
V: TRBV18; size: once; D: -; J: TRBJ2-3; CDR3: CASSPLGQSADTQYF
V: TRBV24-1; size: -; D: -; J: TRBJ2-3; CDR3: CATNTASTDTQYF
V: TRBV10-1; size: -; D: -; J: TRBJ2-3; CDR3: CASSDGGIQPQYF